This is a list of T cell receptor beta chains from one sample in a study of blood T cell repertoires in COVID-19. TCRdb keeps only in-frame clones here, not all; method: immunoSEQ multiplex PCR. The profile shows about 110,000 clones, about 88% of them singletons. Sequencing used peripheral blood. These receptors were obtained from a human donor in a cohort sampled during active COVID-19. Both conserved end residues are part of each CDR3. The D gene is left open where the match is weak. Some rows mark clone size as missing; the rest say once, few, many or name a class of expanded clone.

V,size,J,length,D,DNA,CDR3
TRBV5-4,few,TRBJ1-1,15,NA,TGTGCCAGCAGCGTCCCAGGGGCAGGTTACACTGAAGCTTTCTTT,CASSVPGAGYTEAFF
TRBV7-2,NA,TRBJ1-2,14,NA,TGTGCCAGCAGCTTACAAGCAGGGACTTATGGCTACACCTTC,CASSLQAGTYGYTF
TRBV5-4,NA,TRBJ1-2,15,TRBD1,TGTGCCAGCAGCTGGAGGTCTAATACAGGGGATGGCTACACCTTC,CASSWRSNTGDGYTF
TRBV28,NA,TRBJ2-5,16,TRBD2,TGTGCCAGCGCTCCGACCTCGAGCGGGAGTTGGGAGACCCAGTACTTC,CASAPTSSGSWETQYF
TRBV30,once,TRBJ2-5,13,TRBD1,TGTGCCTGGTCACCGGGACAGCAAGAGACCCAGTACTTC,CAWSPGQQETQYF
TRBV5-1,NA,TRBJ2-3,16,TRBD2,TGCGCCAGCAGCTTCGAACTAGCGGGAGACACAGATACGCAGTATTTT,CASSFELAGDTDTQYF
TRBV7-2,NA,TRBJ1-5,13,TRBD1,TGTGCCAGCAGCCCTGACAGGGCCCAGCCCCAGCATTTT,CASSPDRAQPQHF
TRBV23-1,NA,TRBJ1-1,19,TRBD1,TGCGCCAGCAGTCAAAAAGAGAACAGGGGGCGCAAAGGAAACACTGAAGCTTTCTTT,CASSQKENRGRKGNTEAFF
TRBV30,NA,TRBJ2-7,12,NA,TGTGCCTGGAGTGTACGGGGGACGGAAGAGTACTTC,CAWSVRGTEEYF
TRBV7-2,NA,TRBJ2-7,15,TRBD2,TGTGCCAGCAGCTTAGGGCAGGGAGGGATGAACGAGCAGTACTTC,CASSLGQGGMNEQYF
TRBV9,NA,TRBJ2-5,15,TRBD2,TGTGCCAGCAGAGCCGGGACTAGCGCGCAAGAGACCCAGTACTTC,CASRAGTSAQETQYF
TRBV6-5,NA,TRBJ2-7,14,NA,TGTGCCAGCAGCGCGCACGGGAGCTCCTACGAGCAGTACTTC,CASSAHGSSYEQYF